Following are 16 T cell receptor beta chains from one sample sequenced in a study of T-cell memory formation after mild COVID-19. TCRdb re-called the 5' RACE reads with MiXCR, one entry per CDR3 protein. There are about 240,000 distinct CDR3 sequences in the sample; 7.5% to 10% occur only once, and around 23% lies in the top ten. The sample taken for sequencing was PBMCs or a T cell subset sorted from them (not recorded which). The receptors stem from a man aged 18 to 29 who had mild COVID-19 (a few samples of this study predate the infection). Cell type and time point are not known.

This clonotype was detected many times. This chain uses TRBV19 with TRBJ1-3; 7 bases are a match to TRBD1. J gave up 5 bases and V 11 bases, and 6 bases lay outside the gene matches. Germline V lookup: CDR1 LNHDA, CDR2 SQIVND (reference sequence). The CDR3 consists of 12 residues. The CDR3 DNA sequence: TGTGCCGCTAGGGACAGCAGAAACACCATATATTTT. It is translated as CAARDSRNTIYF. Filled out from reference TRBV19 and TRBJ1-3, the complete variable domain reads DGGITQSPKYLFRKEGQNVTLSCEQNLNHDAMYWYRQDPGQGLRLIYYSQIVNDFQKGDIAEGYSVSREKKESFPLTVTSAQKNPTAFYLCAARDSRNTIYFGEGSWLTVV.

This clonotype was seen only a few times. The rearrangement uses TRBV20-1 and TRBJ1-5, with D possibly TRBD1 on 6 matching bases. Trimming removed 6 bases at V and 0 bases at J, with 12 bases between. The germline gives CDR1 DFQATT, CDR2 SNEGSKA (reference sequence). The CDR3 is 14 residues long. CDR3 amino acids: CSARGHDSNQPQHF. CDR3 coding DNA: TGCAGTGCCCGGGGACACGATAGCAATCAGCCCCAGCATTTT.

The V call is TRBV5-1, the J call TRBJ2-1, with D possibly matching TRBD2 (5 bases). Germline V gene data show CDR1 as SGHRS and CDR2 as YFSETQ. The CDR3 sequence is 16 residues long. Trimming took 1 base from V and 2 from J, leaving 13 bases between them. The CDR3 DNA sequence: TGCGCCAGCAGCTTGCTCGCGGGTGCGGCCTACAATGAGCAGTTCTTC. Its translation is CASSLLAGAAYNEQFF.

This clonotype was seen more than once but under ten times. This sequence joins TRBV10-3 and TRBJ2-5; maybe TRBD2 (6 bases). Trimming shortened V by 6 bases and J by 2 bases, and 10 bases separated the two germline ends. CDR3 size: 13 residues. Looked up from germline, CDR1 is ENHRY and CDR2 is SYGVKD. In DNA, the CDR3 is TGTGCCATCAGCCCGGGGGATCAAGAGACCCAGTACTTC. The encoded protein is CAISPGDQETQYF.

This clonotype was seen repeatedly, ten times or more. This chain links TRBV5-1 with TRBJ1-1; D may be TRBD1 (5 bases). The CDR3 is 14 residues long. The V end was cut by 3 bases, the J end by 1 base, with 10 bases between. Germline CDR1 is SGHRS and CDR2 is YFSETQ. CDR3 DNA sequence: TGCGCCAGCAGCTCTGGACACTCGAACACTGAAGCTTTCTTT. Translation gives CASSSGHSNTEAFF. The full variable domain, with the rest looked up from reference TRBV5-1 and TRBJ1-1, is KAGVTQTPRYLIKTRGQQVTLSCSPISGHRSVSWYQQTPGQGLQFLFEYFSETQRNKGNFPGRFSGRQFSNSRSEMNVSTLELGDSALYLCASSSGHSNTEAFFGQGTRLTVV.

The rearrangement uses TRBV4-2 and TRBJ1-2; D gene unclear. The CDR3 sequence is 14 residues long. Germline CDR1 and CDR2: LGHNA and YNFKEQ. With 0 bases removed from V and 8 bases from J, the gap between germline ends came to 13 bases. The CDR3 reads CASSQEGRARGYTF. The DNA of the CDR3 is TGTGCCAGCAGCCAAGAGGGAAGGGCGAGGGGCTACACCTTC.

The table lists this clonotype with a few counts. CDR3 loop: CASSDLERAQYF. The CDR3, as DNA: TGTGCCAGCAGCGACTTAGAGCGGGCGCAGTATTTT. V and J are TRBV28 and TRBJ2-3; maybe TRBD2 (6 bases). CDR1 and CDR2 (germline): MDHEN, SYDVKM. This CDR3 region has 12 residues. Trimming stripped 6 bases from V and 10 bases from J, with 14 bases between.

The gene calls are TRBV5-1 and TRBJ2-3; D unclear. Trimming took off 0 bases at V and 8 bases at J, with 16 bases between the two ends. The CDR3 is 15 residues long. CDR1 and CDR2 (germline): SGHRS, YFSETQ. CDR3 in DNA: TGCGCCAGCAGCTTGGTGGCCTCCCCGGTGGGTACGCAGTATTTT. It yields the protein CASSLVASPVGTQYF. The full variable domain, in which reference TRBV5-1 and TRBJ2-3 provide the parts outside the CDR3, is KAGVTQTPRYLIKTRGQQVTLSCSPISGHRSVSWYQQTPGQGLQFLFEYFSETQRNKGNFPGRFSGRQFSNSRSEMNVSTLELGDSALYLCASSLVASPVGTQYFGPGTRLTVL.

The chain is built from TRBV12-3 or TRBV12-4 and TRBJ1-2, with a weak D call TRBD1 (5 bases). Trimming stripped 5 bases from V and 2 bases from J, with 12 bases between. The CDR3 consists of 14 residues. Here the CDR3 reads CASSRDSLNYGYTF. The CDR3 DNA reads as TGTGCCAGCAGTCGGGACTCCCTGAACTATGGCTACACCTTC.

The chain joins TRBV20-1 to TRBJ2-7; TRBD1 might be the D (5 bases). Germline loops: CDR1 DFQATT, CDR2 SNEGSKA (reference sequence). Trimming took 5 bases from V and 5 from J, leaving 10 bases between them. This CDR3 spans 11 amino acids. The DNA for the CDR3 is TGCAGTGCTCTCACAGGTGACGAGCAGTACGTC. Translating it yields CSALTGDEQYV.

Many counts were recorded for this clonotype. The chain employs TRBV27 and TRBJ2-3, with 8 bases fitting TRBD1. The ends lost 2 bases at V and 4 bases at J; junction bases unmatched: 5. In germline, CDR1 is MNHEY, CDR2 SMNVEV (reference sequence). The length of the CDR3 is 15 residues. This CDR3 reads CASSLDQGAADTQYF. CDR3 nucleotide sequence: TGTGCCAGCAGTTTAGATCAGGGGGCGGCAGATACGCAGTATTTT.

This clonotype was detected a few times. This sequence joins TRBV7-2 and TRBJ2-3, with D possibly matching TRBD1 (6 bases). Trimming stripped 4 bases from V and 3 bases from J, with 20 bases between. Germline CDR1 reads SGHTA; CDR2 reads FQGNSA. The CDR3 totals 17 residues. Here the CDR3 DNA reads TGTGCCAGCAGCTCCCCGACGGCAGGGGTCATTACAGATACGCAGTATTTT. This encodes CASSSPTAGVITDTQYF. Using reference TRBV7-2 and TRBJ2-3 for the parts outside the CDR3, the full variable domain is GAGVSQSPSNKVTEKGKDVELRCDPISGHTALYWYRQSLGQGLEFLIYFQGNSAPDKSGLPSDRFSAERTGGSVSTLTIQRTQQEDSAVYLCASSSPTAGVITDTQYFGPGTRLTVL.

The chain is built from TRBV4-3 and TRBJ2-3, with D perhaps TRBD2 (6 bases). Germline loops: CDR1 LGHNA, CDR2 YSLEER. V was cut by 5 bases and J by 0 bases, with 12 bases left in between. The CDR3 has 15 amino acids. Written as DNA, the CDR3 is TGCGCCAGCAGCGAATCGCGGGACAGCACAGATACGCAGTATTTT. Its translation: CASSESRDSTDTQYF.

This clonotype was recorded at least ten times. The V call is TRBV20-1, the J call TRBJ2-7; the D is unclear. Germline assignment: CDR1 DFQATT and CDR2 SNEGSKA (reference sequence). V dropped 6 bases and J dropped 0 bases, with 15 bases sitting between them. The CDR3 has 14 residues. In DNA, the CDR3 is TGCAGTGCGATGAGGCAGGAGAGCTCCTACGAGCAGTACTTC. Amino acid sequence: CSAMRQESSYEQYF.

This clonotype was seen more than once but under ten times. This sequence joins TRBV12-3 or TRBV12-4 and TRBJ2-4; 8 bases map to TRBD1. Trimming cost V 2 bases and J 6 bases; bases outside gene matches: 3. This CDR3 is 14 amino acids long. In DNA, the CDR3 is TGTGCCAGCAGTTTACGGACAGGGCTAAACATTCAGTACTTC. Translation gives CASSLRTGLNIQYF.

There are many counts of this clonotype. The chain joins TRBV7-2 to TRBJ2-7; a weak D match, TRBD2 (5 bases). The CDR3 covers 12 residues. Trimming removed 5 bases at V and 6 bases at J, with 11 bases between. Germline lookup yields CDR1 SGHTA and CDR2 FQGNSA. The DNA for the CDR3 is TGTGCCAGCAGCGGCGGAGGCCTCGAGCAGTACGTC. Protein sequence: CASSGGGLEQYV.